The present T cell receptor beta chain was sequenced within a study of blood T cells in healthy people across ages. A J-beta primer mix and a sample-barcoded 5' primer were used in a second PCR of roughly 7 to 12 cycles. Each CDR3 protein gets one entry after TCRdb re-called the 5' RACE reads with MiXCR. Of more than 650,000 distinct CDR3 sequences detected, about 20% appear once; the ten largest clones hold around a fifth. With regard to this clonotype: Its antigen is currently unknown.

Study findings and constraints: Comparison with aged donors showed that long-lived donors had more naive CD4+ cells and higher diversity.

Each individual donor underwent a draw of about 11 milliliters of peripheral blood. Every sample yielded at least 6.5 million isolated PBMCs. J lost 0 bases, V lost 6 bases, and 10 bases had no gene match. Germline V gene sequence: CDR1 KGHDR, CDR2 SFDVKD. The CDR3 has 20 residues. The origin of this receptor is an older man in good health. The sequenced sample was blood. The chain recombines TRBV24-1 with TRBJ2-2; TRBD2 agrees at 15 bases. The CDR3 nucleotides are TGTGCCACCAGTCCCCCCTCTCGGACTAGCGGGAGGGCGAACACCGGGGAGCTGTTTTTT. It encodes CATSPPSRTSGRANTGELFF.